The 12 T cell receptor beta chains below all came from one sample that was sequenced in a study of blood T cell repertoires in COVID-19. Profiling relied on immunoSEQ multiplex PCR, and the TCRdb table lists in-frame clones only, not all of them. The sample yields roughly 64,000 clones, 65% to 90% seen once. The sample taken for sequencing was peripheral blood. The source is a man between 35 and 55 years old with acute or convalescent COVID-19.

The V call is TRBV30, the J call TRBJ2-1, with 8 bases identical to TRBD2. Germline V gene data show CDR1 as GTSNPN and CDR2 as SVGIG (reference sequence). This CDR3 has 13 residues. With 5 bases clipped from V and 5 bases from J, the junction kept 5 bases outside the gene matches. As DNA, the CDR3 is TGTGCCTGGGATAGCGGGAAACACAATGAGCAGTTCTTC. As protein: CAWDSGKHNEQFF. The full variable domain, in which reference TRBV30 and TRBJ2-1 provide the parts outside the CDR3, is SQTIHQWPATLVQPVGSPLSLECTVEGTSNPNLYWYRQAAGRGLQLLFYSVGIGQISSEVPQNLSASRPQDRQFILSSKKLLLSDSGFYLCAWDSGKHNEQFFGPGTRLTVL.

The chain recombines TRBV7-3 with TRBJ2-3, with TRBD1 as a possible D gene (5 bases). Germline V CDR1 and CDR2: SGHTA, FQGTGA. Trimming pared 2 bases from V and 3 bases from J, leaving 12 bases between. The CDR3 contains 15 residues. As DNA, the CDR3 is TGTGCCAGCAGCTTATGGGGCCTGAGGACAGATACGCAGTATTTT. The encoded protein is CASSLWGLRTDTQYF.

This chain joins TRBV19 and TRBJ1-1; TRBD1 is a possible D gene (5 bases). The V gene's germline CDR1 is LNHDA and CDR2 SQIVND (reference sequence). Deletions cut 3 bases from V and 1 base from J, with 9 bases between. This CDR3 region has 14 residues. Here the CDR3 reads CASSIGDRNTEAFF. The DNA of the CDR3 is TGTGCCAGTAGTATCGGTGACAGGAACACTGAAGCTTTCTTT.

This chain uses TRBV12-3 or TRBV12-4 with TRBJ2-2; no reliable D call. Trimming shortened V by 6 bases and J by 4 bases, and 9 bases separated the two germline ends. The CDR3 loop spans 13 amino acids. The CDR3 nucleotides read TGTGCCAGCAGCCGAGGTAGCACCGGGGAGCTGTTTTTT. As protein: CASSRGSTGELFF.

This chain links TRBV24-1 with TRBJ2-3, with a possible D match to TRBD2 (6 bases). The CDR3 consists of 15 residues. In germline, CDR1 is KGHDR, CDR2 SFDVKD. V was pared by 9 bases and J by 0 bases, with 15 bases between. CDR3 DNA: TGTGCCACCGGGGGAGGTTGGGGTAGCACAGATACGCAGTATTTT. Encoded protein: CATGGGWGSTDTQYF.

The chain carries TRBV5-1 and TRBJ1-4; D possibly corresponds to TRBD1 (6 bases). Trimming stripped 0 bases from V and 8 bases from J, with 14 bases between. Germline V gives CDR1 SGHRS, CDR2 YFSETQ. CDR3 size: 15 residues. The CDR3 spells CASSLEGGLAEKLFF. The DNA for the CDR3 is TGCGCCAGCAGCTTGGAGGGGGGGCTGGCGGAAAAACTGTTTTTT.

The chain uses TRBV27 and TRBJ1-1; 9 positions agree with TRBD1. The CDR3 covers 13 residues. Trimming took 8 bases from V and 6 from J; bases not matched to a gene: 7. Germline V gene sequence: CDR1 MNHEY, CDR2 SMNVEV (reference sequence). CDR3 bases: TGTGCCAGCGGAGTTGACAGGGGGGCTGAAGCTTTCTTT. Encoded protein: CASGVDRGAEAFF.

V gene TRBV5-5 combines with J gene TRBJ2-3, with TRBD2 as a possible D gene (6 bases). The germline CDR1 and CDR2 sequences are SGHKS and YYEKEE (reference sequence). The CDR3 covers 15 residues. V lost 0 bases and J lost 2, with 10 bases in between. The CDR3 DNA reads TGTGCCAGCAGCTTGGCGGGGGAAGACACAGATACGCAGTATTTT. Encoded protein: CASSLAGEDTDTQYF.

This clone was detected only a few times. V gene TRBV7-3 combines with J gene TRBJ1-2, with a weak D call TRBD1 (5 bases). CDR3 size: 15 residues. CDR1 and CDR2 (germline): SGHTA, FQGTGA. The germline V and J ends were trimmed by 5 bases and 8 bases, with 21 bases remaining between them. CDR3 nucleotides: TGTGCCAGCAGCCCCCTCCCAGGGTGGGGCTCCGGCTACACCTTC. It codes for CASSPLPGWGSGYTF.

This clone showed up just a few times. The V and J genes are TRBV5-1 and TRBJ2-3; 9 positions match TRBD1. CDR1 is SGHRS, CDR2 YFSETQ, per germline. The CDR3 loop spans 15 amino acids. J was trimmed by 3 bases and V by 4 bases; bases with no gene match: 6. In DNA, the CDR3 is TGCGCCAGCAGCCACACAGGGGGCGCAACAGATACGCAGTATTTT. Translated: CASSHTGGATDTQYF.

V usage is TRBV9 and J usage is TRBJ2-5; D is perhaps TRBD2 (6 bases). Germline loops: CDR1 SGDLS, CDR2 YYNGEE. The CDR3 has 14 amino acids. The ends were cut back, 6 bases at V and 5 bases at J, with 17 bases in the middle. In DNA form, the CDR3 reads TGTGCCAGCAACAGCGGACTACCCGCGGAGACCCAGTACTTC. This gives the protein CASNSGLPAETQYF.

For the CDR3, the DNA is TGTGCCAGCAGTTACGGGAGCTCCTATAATTCACCCCTCCACTTT. Protein: CASSYGSSYNSPLHF. V is TRBV6-5 and J is TRBJ1-6; D gene unclear. This CDR3 has 15 residues. CDR1 and CDR2 (germline): MNHEY, SVGAGI. Deletions cut 2 bases from V and 0 bases from J, with 5 bases between.